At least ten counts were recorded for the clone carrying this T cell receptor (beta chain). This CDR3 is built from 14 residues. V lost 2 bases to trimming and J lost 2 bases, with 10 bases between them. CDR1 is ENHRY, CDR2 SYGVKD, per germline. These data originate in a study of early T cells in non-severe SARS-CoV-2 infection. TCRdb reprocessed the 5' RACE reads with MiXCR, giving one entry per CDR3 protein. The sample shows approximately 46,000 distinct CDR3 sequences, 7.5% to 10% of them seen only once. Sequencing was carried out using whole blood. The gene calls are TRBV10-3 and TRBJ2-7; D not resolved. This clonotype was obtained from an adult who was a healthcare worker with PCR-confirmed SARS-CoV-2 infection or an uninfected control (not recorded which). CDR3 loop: CAISEPPDTYEQYF. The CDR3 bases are TGTGCCATCAGTGAGCCGCCTGACACCTACGAGCAGTACTTC.